The 21 T cell receptor beta chains below come from one sample, sequenced in a study of CD8+ T cells in alopecia areata (dated by TCRdb to the late 2010s). The library came from the immunoSEQ multiplex PCR assay. To provide template for TCR sequencing, every sample had RNA extracted and reverse transcribed into cDNA. Drawn from immuneACCESS, this table holds only the in-frame rearrangements with V and J called that TCRdb kept. Clones are partly lost; checked studies trace under half to an unresolved V gene and leave the rest unexplained. The sample table holds fewer than 100,000 clones, of which around 44% were seen once. About 0.79% of the sample belongs to the ten largest clones. Source material: CD4+ T cells sorted from blood. These receptor sequences come from a human donor with alopecia areata.

V is TRBV7-2 and J is TRBJ2-2; TRBD1 matches at 8 bases. The CDR3 spans 16 residues. The germline V gene has CDR1 SGHTA and CDR2 FQGNSA. Trimming at V came to 4 bases and at J to 0 bases, leaving 4 bases not matched to a gene. The CDR3 nucleotides read TGTGCCAGCAGCTCCCGGACAGGGTCGAACACCGGGGAGCTGTTTTTT. It yields the protein CASSSRTGSNTGELFF.

A remark on this clone: This same CDR3 is encoded by further DNA sequences in the sample. The genes are TRBV30 and TRBJ2-5; D not certain. Trimming removed 0 bases at V and 2 bases at J, with 4 bases between. Germline V CDR1 and CDR2: GTSNPN, SVGIG (reference sequence). This CDR3 is built from 12 residues. The CDR3 protein is CAWSVQQETQYF. The DNA for the CDR3 is TGTGCCTGGAGTGTACAGCAAGAGACCCAGTACTTC.

This clone appeared once. The chain has TRBV5-1 and TRBJ2-3; D tentatively reads TRBD1 or TRBD2 (5 bases each). Trimming stripped 5 bases from V and 2 bases from J, with 15 bases between. In germline, CDR1 is SGHRS, CDR2 YFSETQ. CDR3 length: 15 residues. This CDR3 is CASSGTSGFTDTQYF. The DNA of the CDR3 is TGCGCCAGCAGTGGGACGTCCGGGTTCACAGATACGCAGTATTTT. The variable domain in full, with the rest retrieved from reference TRBV5-1 and TRBJ2-3, is KAGVTQTPRYLIKTRGQQVTLSCSPISGHRSVSWYQQTPGQGLQFLFEYFSETQRNKGNFPGRFSGRQFSNSRSEMNVSTLELGDSALYLCASSGTSGFTDTQYFGPGTRLTVL.

CDR3 coding DNA: TGTGCCAGCAGCCGTACAGGGCCGAACACTGAAGCTTTCTTT. The encoded protein is CASSRTGPNTEAFF. This sequence joins TRBV5-6 and TRBJ1-1, with a tentative D call TRBD1 (6 bases). V lost 4 bases to trimming and J lost 1 base, with 11 bases between them. The CDR3 contains 14 residues. Germline lookup yields CDR1 SGHDT and CDR2 YYEEEE. Full variable domain (outside the CDR3, taken from reference TRBV5-6 and TRBJ1-1): DAGVTQSPTHLIKTRGQQVTLRCSPKSGHDTVSWYQQALGQGPQFIFQYYEEEERQRGNFPDRFSGHQFPNYSSELNVNALLLGDSALYLCASSRTGPNTEAFFGQGTRLTVV.

The chain has TRBV25-1 and TRBJ2-1, with unresolved D. The CDR3 extends over 12 amino acids. Trimming pared 5 bases from V and 8 bases from J, leaving 10 bases between. Per germline, CDR1 MGHDK and CDR2 SYGVNS. The CDR3 DNA is TGTGCCAGCAGTCTTAGTGGTTATGAGCAGTTCTTC. It encodes CASSLSGYEQFF.

The chain is built from TRBV6-5 and TRBJ2-2; D unresolved. Trimming stripped 0 bases from V and 1 base from J, with 3 bases between. Germline lookup yields CDR1 MNHEY and CDR2 SVGAGI. The CDR3 is 14 residues long. CDR3 sequence: CASSYSRNTGELFF. DNA for the CDR3: TGTGCCAGCAGTTACTCGAGGAACACCGGGGAGCTGTTTTTT.

This chain links TRBV29-1 with TRBJ2-5; 8 bases are shared with TRBD1. The CDR3 sequence is 13 residues long. V shed 5 bases and J 2 bases; nucleotides not matched to a gene: 4. CDR1 is SQVTM and CDR2 is ANQGSEA in the germline V gene. CDR3 residues: CSVRGQGQETQYF. The CDR3 DNA reads as TGCAGCGTTCGAGGACAGGGACAAGAGACCCAGTACTTC. Using reference TRBV29-1 and TRBJ2-5 for the parts outside the CDR3, the full variable domain is SAVISQKPSRDICQRGTSLTIQCQVDSQVTMMFWYRQQPGQSLTLIATANQGSEATYESGFVIDKFPISRPNLTFSTLTVSNMSPEDSSIYLCSVRGQGQETQYFGPGTRLLVL.

The rearrangement joins TRBV28 to TRBJ2-6; 8 positions agree with TRBD1. Germline V gene lookup returns CDR1 MDHEN and CDR2 SYDVKM. This CDR3 is built from 19 residues. V was pared by 6 bases and J by 0 bases, with 13 bases of the junction left unmatched. CDR3 coding DNA: TGTGCCAGCAGCCCCTCGACAGGGGTACTCTACTCTGGGGCCAACGTCCTGACTTTC. The encoded protein is CASSPSTGVLYSGANVLTF.

The chain recombines TRBV6-5 with TRBJ2-2; D is unresolved. The CDR3 length is 11 residues. CDR1 and CDR2 (germline): MNHEY, SVGAGI. V was trimmed by 3 bases and J by 8 bases, leaving 4 bases between them. CDR3 protein: CASSYGGELFF. The CDR3 DNA is TGTGCCAGCAGTTATGGAGGGGAGCTGTTTTTT.

The chain has TRBV30 and TRBJ2-2; perhaps TRBD2 as D (6 bases). The CDR3 runs 13 residues. Germline V lookup: CDR1 GTSNPN, CDR2 SVGIG (reference sequence). Trimming took off 4 bases at V and 4 bases at J, with 10 bases between the two ends. CDR3 nucleotide sequence: TGTGCCTGGACCGGAGGGGCCACCGGGGAGCTGTTTTTT. Its protein product is CAWTGGATGELFF. The full variable domain, its missing parts supplied by reference TRBV30 and TRBJ2-2, is SQTIHQWPATLVQPVGSPLSLECTVEGTSNPNLYWYRQAAGRGLQLLFYSVGIGQISSEVPQNLSASRPQDRQFILSSKKLLLSDSGFYLCAWTGGATGELFFGEGSRLTVL.

CDR3 nucleotide sequence: TGTGCCAGCAGTGAAGGGTTCTCCTACGAGCAGTACTTC. Its translation is CASSEGFSYEQYF. The chain couples TRBV25-1 to TRBJ2-7; D is undetermined. The CDR3 has 13 amino acids. Germline V gene data show CDR1 as MGHDK and CDR2 as SYGVNS. The ends were cut back, 2 bases at V and 0 bases at J, with 5 bases in the middle.

The chain couples TRBV29-1 to TRBJ2-2; TRBD1 matches 7 bases. Looked up from germline, CDR1 is SQVTM and CDR2 is ANQGSEA. The CDR3 is 13 amino acids. The V gene end was trimmed by 8 bases and the J gene end by 5 bases; junction bases not matched to a gene: 8. As DNA, the CDR3 is TGCAGCTGCGACAGGGATTCAACCGGGGAGCTGTTTTTT. It codes for CSCDRDSTGELFF.

The rearrangement uses TRBV28 and TRBJ1-2, with D uncertain. V shed 7 bases and J shed 5 bases, with 11 bases lying between them. Germline V gene lookup returns CDR1 MDHEN and CDR2 SYDVKM. The CDR3 has 12 residues. CDR3 nucleotide sequence: TGTGCCAGCACCGAGACCCGTTATGGCTACACCTTC. Its translation is CASTETRYGYTF.

The chain recombines TRBV7-8 with TRBJ2-5, with 10 bases fitting TRBD2. Germline CDR1 reads SGHVS; CDR2 reads FQNEAQ. The V gene end was trimmed by 3 bases and the J gene end by 4 bases; junction bases not matched to a gene: 11. The CDR3 extends over 17 amino acids. The CDR3 sequence is CASSFFALTSGLETQYF. The CDR3 DNA is TGTGCCAGCAGCTTTTTCGCGTTGACTAGCGGGCTAGAGACCCAGTACTTC.

This clone occurred many times. The V and J genes are TRBV29-1 and TRBJ1-2; D may be TRBD1 (5 bases). The CDR3 totals 13 residues. Trimming stripped 4 bases from V and 4 bases from J, with 13 bases between. Germline CDR1 reads SQVTM; CDR2 reads ANQGSEA. The CDR3 loop reads CSVVGQGAYGYTF. The CDR3 nucleotides read TGCAGCGTTGTGGGTCAGGGCGCCTATGGCTACACCTTC.

This clone was seen a single time. This chain connects TRBV2 to TRBJ2-3, with D unresolved. Germline CDR1 reads SNHLY; CDR2 reads FYNNEI. The V end lost 6 bases, the J end lost 14 bases, and 12 bases lay between the germline ends. CDR3 length: 10 amino acids. The DNA of the CDR3 is TGTGCCAGCAGGATAAATATCGGGTATTTT. This codes for CASRINIGYF.

The CDR3 DNA reads as TGCAGCGTTCTTGGCTCCGGGAATGCCCAGTACTTC. Translated: CSVLGSGNAQYF. The V and J genes are TRBV29-1 and TRBJ2-5, with D possibly matching TRBD2 (5 bases). Germline V gives CDR1 SQVTM, CDR2 ANQGSEA. Trimming left V 5 bases short and J 9 bases short, with 16 bases between. This CDR3 has 12 residues.

This clone was counted a few times. The J gene is TRBJ2-5, the V gene TRBV29-1; the D gene could be TRBD1 or TRBD2 (6 bases each). This CDR3 comprises 14 residues. V was clipped by 6 bases and J by 0 bases, with 14 bases between them. From germline, CDR1 is SQVTM and CDR2 ANQGSEA. CDR3 protein: CSVSEGGNQETQYF. In DNA form, the CDR3 reads TGCAGCGTCTCCGAAGGGGGGAACCAAGAGACCCAGTACTTC.

This chain uses TRBV30 with TRBJ2-7; no reliable D call. This CDR3 comprises 13 residues. Germline CDR1 GTSNPN, CDR2 SVGIG (reference sequence). V lost 4 bases to trimming and J lost 3 bases, with 13 bases between them. The CDR3 loop is CAWNGKSGYEQYF. DNA for the CDR3: TGTGCCTGGAATGGGAAATCAGGCTACGAGCAGTACTTC.

This chain links TRBV21-1 with TRBJ2-7; the D call in the table, TRBD1, was not verified against the DNA. TRBV21-1 represents a pseudogene. The CDR3 is 14 amino acids. This chain's CDR3 is CASSKPGQGSEQYF. In DNA, the CDR3 is TGTGCCAGCAGCAAACCGGGACAGGGCAGCGAGCAGTACTTC.

This chain links TRBV28 with TRBJ2-3, with 7 positions matching TRBD2. The V and J ends lost 6 bases and 5 bases, in that order; junction bases with no gene match: 5. This CDR3 spans 13 amino acids. Germline V gives CDR1 MDHEN, CDR2 SYDVKM. The CDR3 DNA reads TGTGCCAGCAGGGATGGGGGGGTAGATACGCAGTATTTT. This gives the protein CASRDGGVDTQYF. Full variable domain (rest looked up from reference TRBV28 and TRBJ2-3): DVKVTQSSRYLVKRTGEKVFLECVQDMDHENMFWYRQDPGLGLRLIYFSYDVKMKEKGDIPEGYSVSREKKERFSLILESASTNQTSMYLCASRDGGVDTQYFGPGTRLTVL.